A single sample is the source of the 28 T cell receptor beta chains below, sequenced in a study of post-analysis software for immune sequencing data. Overall study results and limits: Elevated frequency relative to controls characterized several TRBV segments in patients, TRBV5-6, TRBV5-1 and TRBV20-1 among them.

These receptors have no identified antigens. Unique-molecular-identifier-tagged TCR beta cDNA libraries were used. TCRdb reprocessed the PCR reads with MiXCR, giving one entry per CDR3 protein. In the table there are roughly 800,000 distinct CDR3 sequences, roughly 50% of which are singletons. Sample: blood. The source of these receptors is a girl between 10 and 17 years old with multiple sclerosis.

V usage is TRBV28 and J usage is TRBJ2-5; 8 positions agree with TRBD1. This CDR3 spans 14 amino acids. Germline V gene data show CDR1 as MDHEN and CDR2 as SYDVKM. Losses at the gene ends were 3 bases for V and 4 bases for J; bases not matched to a gene: 4. This CDR3 is CASSFTGGLETQYF. The CDR3 coding sequence is TGTGCCAGCAGTTTTACAGGGGGACTAGAGACCCAGTACTTC.

This clonotype was counted between two and nine times. The rearrangement joins TRBV7-3 to TRBJ2-1; D is unclear. Trimming took off 0 bases at V and 8 bases at J, with 5 bases between the two ends. Germline lookup yields CDR1 SGHTA and CDR2 FQGTGA. The CDR3 contains 12 residues. The chain's CDR3 is CASSLTGDEQFF. In DNA form, the CDR3 reads TGTGCCAGCAGCTTAACCGGTGATGAGCAGTTCTTC.

V and J are TRBV7-9 and TRBJ1-2, with 7 bases that match TRBD1. The V gene's germline CDR1 is SEHNR and CDR2 FQNEAQ (reference sequence). With 5 bases clipped from V and 6 bases from J, the junction kept 6 bases outside the gene matches. The CDR3 is 13 amino acids. CDR3 amino acids: CASSTDRVHGYTF. CDR3 nucleotides: TGTGCCAGCAGCACAGACAGGGTTCATGGCTACACCTTC.

V is TRBV4-1 and J is TRBJ1-2, with D possibly TRBD1 on 6 matching bases. This CDR3 spans 16 amino acids. Trimming stripped 0 bases from V and 4 bases from J, with 15 bases between. Germline V gene sequence: CDR1 MGHRA, CDR2 YSYEKL. The CDR3 sequence is CASSQDLNREGYGYTF. CDR3 coding DNA: TGCGCCAGCAGCCAAGATTTAAACAGGGAGGGCTATGGCTACACCTTC.

The gene calls are TRBV5-1 and TRBJ2-5; 7 nucleotides match TRBD1. This CDR3 comprises 16 residues. CDR1 and CDR2 from the germline V gene are SGHRS and YFSETQ. Germline trimming cut 4 bases from V and 1 base from J; bases unmatched to any gene: 10. The chain's CDR3 is CASSPRGQGLQETQYF. CDR3 bases: TGCGCCAGCAGCCCGAGGGGGCAGGGGCTCCAAGAGACCCAGTACTTC.

The chain uses TRBV5-1 and TRBJ2-1, with D maybe TRBD1 (6 bases). The CDR3 has 13 amino acids. V lost 7 bases to trimming and J lost 7 bases, with 15 bases between them. Germline assignment: CDR1 SGHRS and CDR2 YFSETQ. CDR3 residues: CASGQGHSNEQFF. The CDR3 nucleotides are TGCGCCAGCGGGCAGGGGCACTCTAATGAGCAGTTCTTC.

This clonotype was detected once. The V call is TRBV6-1, the J call TRBJ2-5; the D gene is possibly TRBD1 (6 bases). The tail of the sequence fits TRBJ2-7 better, so the J call may be wrong. The CDR3 length is 10 residues. Germline CDR1 is MNHNS and CDR2 is SASEGT. The CDR3, as DNA: TGTGCAACAGGGCCCTACGAGCAGTACTTC. This codes for CATGPYEQYF.

This clonotype was counted between two and nine times. The DNA of the CDR3 is TGCAGTGCTAGAGATACGGCAGATACGCAGTATTTT. Translated, it gives CSARDTADTQYF. The gene calls are TRBV20-1 and TRBJ2-3, with D unclear. The CDR3 has 12 residues. V lost 0 bases, J lost 4 bases, and 5 bases lay in between. Germline V gene sequence: CDR1 DFQATT, CDR2 SNEGSKA (reference sequence).

The chain joins TRBV5-1 to TRBJ2-3; the D is unclear. There are 14 residues in the CDR3. V was pared by 7 bases and J by 2 bases, with 14 bases between. The germline gives CDR1 SGHRS, CDR2 YFSETQ. The CDR3 is CASYGWGSTDTQYF. For the CDR3, the DNA is TGCGCCAGCTACGGCTGGGGATCCACAGATACGCAGTATTTT.

The genes are TRBV19 and TRBJ2-3, with 7 bases lining up with TRBD2. The CDR3 has 15 amino acids. V shed 3 bases, J shed 1 base, and the junction held 4 bases outside the gene matches. Germline V gene lookup returns CDR1 LNHDA and CDR2 SQIVND (reference sequence). This CDR3 reads CASSIARGGTDTQYF. CDR3 nucleotides: TGTGCCAGTAGTATCGCCCGGGGGGGCACAGATACGCAGTATTTT.

Only a few counts were recorded for this clonotype. The rearrangement links TRBV10-1 to TRBJ2-3; D is possibly TRBD1 (6 bases). Deletions cut 8 bases from V and 2 bases from J, with 14 bases between. The germline V gene encodes CDR1 WNHNN and CDR2 SYGVQD (reference sequence). This CDR3 is built from 14 residues. CDR3 sequence: CASQEGVHTDTQYF. DNA for the CDR3: TGCGCCAGCCAAGAGGGGGTACACACAGATACGCAGTATTTT.

V gene TRBV29-1 combines with J gene TRBJ2-3; 12 bases are a match to TRBD2. CDR3 length equals 16 residues. Germline loops: CDR1 SQVTM, CDR2 ANQGSEA. V dropped 2 bases and J dropped 0; count of bases not matched to a gene: 3. CDR3 sequence reads: CSVELAGGRSTDTQYF. The CDR3, as DNA: TGCAGCGTTGAACTAGCGGGAGGGCGTAGCACAGATACGCAGTATTTT.

The rearrangement uses TRBV29-1 and TRBJ2-1; TRBD2 agrees at 12 bases. The CDR3 is made up of 14 amino acids. Germline lookup yields CDR1 SQVTM and CDR2 ANQGSEA. V dropped 2 bases and J dropped 12; count of bases not matched to a gene: 8. The CDR3 protein is CSVEPSGRAGGQFF. CDR3 coding DNA: TGCAGCGTTGAACCTAGCGGGAGGGCCGGTGGGCAGTTCTTC.

The chain is built from TRBV2 and TRBJ2-3, with D tentatively TRBD1 (6 bases). Trimming left V 7 bases short and J 2 bases short, with 13 bases between. The germline CDR1 and CDR2 sequences are SNHLY and FYNNEI. This CDR3 is built from 14 residues. This chain's CDR3 is CASMFQGTTDTQYF. For the CDR3, the DNA is TGTGCCAGCATGTTCCAGGGGACCACAGATACGCAGTATTTT. The entire variable domain, with the rest obtained from reference TRBV2 and TRBJ2-3, is as follows: EPEVTQTPSHQVTQMGQEVILRCVPISNHLYFYWYRQILGQKVEFLVSFYNNEISEKSEIFDDQFSVERPDGSNFTLKIRSTKLEDSAMYFCASMFQGTTDTQYFGPGTRLTVL.

The V call is TRBV7-9, the J call TRBJ1-1, with D uncertain. This CDR3 contains 12 residues. Germline CDR1 and CDR2: SEHNR and FQNEAQ (reference sequence). The V end was cut by 1 base, the J end by 7 bases, with 7 bases between. The CDR3 bases are TGTGCCAGCAGCTTAGTAGGTGTTGAAGCTTTCTTT. Amino acids: CASSLVGVEAFF.

The CDR3 is CASSLRLAGAQETQYF. The CDR3 nucleotides are TGTGCCAGCAGCTTGAGACTAGCGGGAGCTCAAGAGACCCAGTACTTC. The gene calls are TRBV11-2 and TRBJ2-5; 12 bases line up with TRBD2. The CDR3 has 16 amino acids. CDR1 is SGHAT and CDR2 is FQNNGV in the germline V gene. V lost 3 bases, J lost 2 bases, and 4 bases stayed unmatched.

The rearrangement links TRBV20-1 to TRBJ2-3, with D perhaps TRBD1 (6 bases). Germline CDR1 is DFQATT and CDR2 is SNEGSKA (reference sequence). Between the trimmed V and J ends, which lost 5 bases and 0 bases, there was a span of 9 bases. CDR3 length: 13 residues. CDR3: CSAPRGSTDTQYF. DNA of the CDR3: TGCAGTGCTCCAAGGGGGAGCACAGATACGCAGTATTTT.

This rearrangement joins TRBV5-1 to TRBJ1-1, with TRBD1 matching 9 bases. With 4 bases clipped from V and 3 bases from J, the junction kept 4 bases outside the gene matches. This CDR3 has 14 amino acids. Germline lookup yields CDR1 SGHRS and CDR2 YFSETQ. This CDR3 reads CASSLGTGYTEAFF. CDR3 in DNA: TGCGCCAGCAGCCTAGGGACAGGGTACACTGAAGCTTTCTTT.

The chain uses TRBV20-1 and TRBJ1-1; D unclear. Germline CDR1 reads DFQATT; CDR2 reads SNEGSKA (reference sequence). This CDR3 has 14 amino acids. Trimming removed 1 base from V and 2 bases from J, with 11 bases in between. CDR3 in DNA: TGCAGTGCTAGAGTAGGAAGCCTTAACACTGAAGCTTTCTTT. Translation gives CSARVGSLNTEAFF.

This chain connects TRBV29-1 to TRBJ2-1; D possibly uses TRBD1 or TRBD2 (5 bases each). Germline values: CDR1 SQVTM, CDR2 ANQGSEA. The CDR3 sequence is 14 residues long. The V end lost 2 bases, the J end lost 8 bases, and 16 bases lay between the germline ends. The CDR3 DNA is TGCAGCGTTGAAATTAGGGGAGTGTGGTATGAGCAGTTCTTC. As protein: CSVEIRGVWYEQFF.

The J gene is TRBJ2-1, the V gene TRBV7-8; 7 bases line up with TRBD1. The CDR3 spans 16 residues. Germline CDR1 reads SGHVS; CDR2 reads FQNEAQ. Losses at the gene ends were 0 bases for V and 8 bases for J; bases not matched to a gene: 10. CDR3 nucleotide sequence: TGTGCCAGCAGCTTAGCTATCAGACAGGGCGGCGATGAGCAGTTCTTC. As protein: CASSLAIRQGGDEQFF.

The chain employs TRBV25-1 and TRBJ2-7; TRBD1 aligns across 7 bases. The CDR3 loop spans 14 amino acids. Per the germline V gene, CDR1 is MGHDK and CDR2 is SYGVNS. Unmatched junction bases numbered 7, after V lost 3 bases and J lost 5 bases. CDR3 residues: CASSDPGTADEQYF. In DNA form, the CDR3 reads TGTGCCAGCAGTGATCCCGGGACAGCCGACGAGCAGTACTTC.

The chain employs TRBV12-3 or TRBV12-4 and TRBJ2-7; perhaps D is TRBD1 or TRBD2 (5 bases each). V was pared by 5 bases and J by 5 bases, with 16 bases between. The CDR3 is 14 residues long. This CDR3 is CASSPSGDGHEQYF. CDR3 nucleotides: TGTGCCAGCAGTCCGTCCGGGGACGGCCACGAGCAGTACTTC.

The chain recombines TRBV29-1 with TRBJ1-1; no reliable D call. The germline gives CDR1 SQVTM, CDR2 ANQGSEA. The CDR3 consists of 13 residues. Trimming shortened V by 4 bases and J by 0 bases, and 9 bases separated the two germline ends. CDR3 sequence: CSVVSTLNTEAFF. The CDR3 nucleotides read TGCAGCGTTGTGAGTACTCTGAACACTGAAGCTTTCTTT. The full variable domain, completed using reference TRBV29-1 and TRBJ1-1, is SAVISQKPSRDICQRGTSLTIQCQVDSQVTMMFWYRQQPGQSLTLIATANQGSEATYESGFVIDKFPISRPNLTFSTLTVSNMSPEDSSIYLCSVVSTLNTEAFFGQGTRLTVV.

This rearrangement joins TRBV20-1 to TRBJ2-3; TRBD2 matches at 9 bases. V trimming: 2 bases; J trimming: 4 bases; junction bases outside the gene matches: 10. Per the germline V gene, CDR1 is DFQATT and CDR2 is SNEGSKA (reference sequence). The CDR3 contains 16 residues. CDR3 loop: CSARSTPGLAPDTQYF. The CDR3 nucleotides read TGCAGTGCTAGATCCACACCGGGACTAGCTCCAGATACGCAGTATTTT.

The chain is built from TRBV4-1 and TRBJ1-1; D gene uncertain. V gave up 1 base and J gave up 9 bases, with 18 bases separating them. The length of the CDR3 is 15 residues. CDR1 is MGHRA, CDR2 YSYEKL, per germline. CDR3 nucleotides: TGCGCCAGCAGCCAAGTAGAGGGATGGAGCGTGAAAGCTTTCTTT. It specifies CASSQVEGWSVKAFF.

The rearrangement uses TRBV5-1 and TRBJ2-5; D tentatively reads TRBD1 or TRBD2 (5 bases each). V was clipped by 4 bases and J by 13 bases, with 14 bases between them. In germline, CDR1 is SGHRS, CDR2 YFSETQ. CDR3 length: 11 residues. CDR3 bases: TGCGCCAGCAGCAGAGGGGAGTCGCGGTACTTC. The encoded protein is CASSRGESRYF.

This clonotype was seen a handful of times. The chain joins TRBV20-1 to TRBJ2-1; TRBD2 matches 7 bases. The germline V gene has CDR1 DFQATT and CDR2 SNEGSKA (reference sequence). The V and J ends lost 1 base and 2 bases, in that order; junction bases with no gene match: 11. This CDR3 is 17 amino acids long. The CDR3 here is CSARGFTGGSTYNEQFF. In DNA, the CDR3 is TGCAGTGCTAGAGGGTTCACGGGAGGAAGTACCTACAATGAGCAGTTCTTC.